This T cell receptor (beta chain) was identified in a study of blood T cell repertoires in COVID-19. The CDR3 is 15 amino acids. With V trimmed by 5 bases and J by 9 bases, 9 bases remained unmatched. Germline V gene sequence: CDR1 SGHNT, CDR2 YYREEE (reference sequence). Participant ages covered roughly 18 to 90 years across about 25 US areas. Clinical histories supplied by participants themselves formed the basis of cohort assignment. Each recovered donor of Cohort 3 presented with two negative PCRs, clearance, or symptom resolution. As processed by the authors: How many nucleated cells were present was estimated from reference gene primer amplification. TCRdb's copy holds only in-frame clones and misses some; the assay was immunoSEQ multiplex PCR. The DNA gave D and trimming, while V, J and clone size come from that table. The sample shows around 400,000 clones, under 90% of them seen only once.

The rearrangement uses TRBV5-4 and TRBJ1-6, with TRBD1 identical over 9 bases. The TCR was taken from a woman aged 25 to 45 who had recovered from COVID-19. Material for sequencing was PBMCs or T cells enriched from blood (not recorded which). The chain's CDR3 is CASSNGTGLRSPLHF. The CDR3 nucleotides read TGTGCCAGCAGTAACGGGACAGGGCTACGTTCACCCCTCCACTTT.